This TCR beta chain was captured by sequencing in a study of blood T cell repertoires in COVID-19. Study at large: The samples span acute and convalescent COVID-19 from the United States, Italy and Spain.

After removal of 4 bases from V and 3 bases from J, the junction contained 14 bases not matched to a gene. The CDR3 covers 18 residues. The germline gives CDR1 MNHNS, CDR2 SASEGT. Clones were read by immunoSEQ multiplex PCR, and TCRdb kept only the in-frame ones, dropping some. The data hold fewer than 200,000 clones, with around 89% observed a single time. The V gene is TRBV6-1, the J gene TRBJ2-3; 9 bases are a match to TRBD2. The receptor was derived from a man aged 35 to 55 with active or convalescent COVID-19. The specimen sequenced was peripheral blood. The CDR3 coding sequence is TGTGCCAGCAGTGGGCGAGCGGGGGGCCACTTGGGTACAGATACGCAGTATTTT. It encodes CASSGRAGGHLGTDTQYF.